The rows below give T cell receptor beta chains drawn from one sample of a study of CD8 T cells in Susac syndrome. TCRdb analysed the immunoSEQ multiplex PCR reads with MiXCR anew, one entry per CDR3 protein. There are some 300,000 distinct CDR3 sequences in the sample; approximately 85% occur only once, and 0.21% lies in the top ten. Source material: CD8+ T cells from PBMCs. Receptors were obtained from a human donor with multiple sclerosis. CDR3s include the opening cysteine and the closing phenylalanine or tryptophan.

v_call	cdr3_length	j_call	cdr3_aa
TRBV6-1	12	TRBJ2-1	CASSDVLNEQFF
TRBV28	13	TRBJ2-7	CAISPGGSYEQYF
TRBV7-9	13	TRBJ1-1	CASTTGGGPRAFF
TRBV27	15	TRBJ2-7	CASSFQRGGSYEQYF
TRBV24-1	16	TRBJ1-3	CATSDPKTGPGNTIYF
TRBV4-3	16	TRBJ2-3	CASSASGRASTDTQYF
TRBV12-3/TRBV12-4	14	TRBJ1-2	CASSTGKLNYGYTF
TRBV27	16	TRBJ2-7	CASSLSGDRGQYEQYF
TRBV14	15	TRBJ2-7	CASSQVGDGLGEQYF
TRBV11-2	12	TRBJ2-7	CASSTTGIEQYF
TRBV15	14	TRBJ2-4	CATSPEGYENIQYF
TRBV27	15	TRBJ2-1	CASSLLRVSYNEQFF
TRBV6-2/TRBV6-3	13	TRBJ1-5	CASSYWVNQPQHF
TRBV29-1	18	TRBJ2-2	CSVAPGTSGRLNTGELFF
TRBV20-1	16	TRBJ2-1	CSAPPPKRGAYNEQFF
TRBV7-2	17	TRBJ2-3	CASSPTEDRGGHDTQYF
TRBV20-1	16	TRBJ2-3	CSARDRSVLITDTQYF